The 24 T cell receptor beta chains in this list originate from one sample, sequenced in a study of shared clonotypes between healthy human individuals. Terminally differentiated effector memory CD45RA+ cells were left out of the naive CD8 fraction, which was CD45RO-negative and positively selected for CCR7. Profiling relied on immunoSEQ multiplex PCR, and the TCRdb table lists in-frame clones only, not all of them. The table lists millions of clones, about 94% of them singletons. Specimen: naive CD8+ T cells sorted from blood. The receptors derive from a man between 18 and 35 years old in good health.

This chain joins TRBV9 and TRBJ2-6, with D uncertain. V shed 0 bases and J shed 3 bases, with 4 bases lying between them. Germline V gene lookup returns CDR1 SGDLS and CDR2 YYNGEE. CDR3 size: 14 residues. This CDR3 is CASSVGDGANVLTF. The CDR3 bases are TGTGCCAGCAGCGTAGGGGATGGGGCCAACGTCCTGACTTTC.

J is TRBJ2-3 and V is TRBV5-6; the match to TRBD2 covers 10 bases. After removal of 3 bases from V and 0 bases from J, the junction contained 10 bases not matched to a gene. The CDR3 length is 18 residues. In germline, CDR1 is SGHDT, CDR2 YYEEEE. The CDR3 DNA is TGTGCCAGCAGCTCAGGACTAGCGGCTATTTCTAGCACAGATACGCAGTATTTT. Translating it yields CASSSGLAAISSTDTQYF.

CDR3 nucleotide sequence: TGTGCCAGTAGTGGCTTAGAAGAGACCCAGTACTTC. This translates into CASSGLEETQYF. This chain links TRBV19 with TRBJ2-5; no definite D call. The CDR3 consists of 12 residues. V was shortened by 5 bases and J by 3 bases, with 7 bases between the two germline ends. Looked up from germline, CDR1 is LNHDA and CDR2 is SQIVND (reference sequence).

The CDR3 is CASSPKNREEQQYF. DNA of the CDR3: TGTGCCAGCAGCCCAAAGAACAGGGAGGAACAGCAGTACTTC. This rearrangement joins TRBV7-9 to TRBJ2-7; D may be TRBD1 or TRBD2 (6 bases each). The CDR3 totals 14 residues. Trimming shortened V by 5 bases and J by 8 bases, and 19 bases separated the two germline ends. Germline V CDR1 and CDR2: SEHNR, FQNEAQ (reference sequence). The full variable domain, with the rest looked up from reference TRBV7-9 and TRBJ2-7, is DTGVSQNPRHKITKRGQNVTFRCDPISEHNRLYWYRQTLGQGPEFLTYFQNEAQLEKSRLLSDRFSAERPKGSFSTLEIQRTEQGDSAMYLCASSPKNREEQQYFGPGTRLTVT.

The chain employs TRBV11-2 and TRBJ1-4; D perhaps matches TRBD1 (6 bases). CDR1 SGHAT and CDR2 FQNNGV come from the germline V gene. The CDR3 loop spans 15 amino acids. V was clipped by 4 bases and J by 10 bases, with 19 bases between them. CDR3 DNA: TGTGCCAGCAGCTCCCGACAGGACACGGACGGAAAACTGTTTTTT. Protein sequence: CASSSRQDTDGKLFF.

The chain employs TRBV5-4 and TRBJ1-2; unclear D gene. V was shortened by 4 bases and J by 4 bases, with 11 bases between the two germline ends. Germline-derived CDR1 and CDR2 are SGHNT and YYREEE (reference sequence). The CDR3 is 13 amino acids. CDR3 loop: CASSLLASYGYTF. The CDR3 coding sequence is TGTGCCAGCAGCCTTCTTGCTTCCTATGGCTACACCTTC.

V gene TRBV15 combines with J gene TRBJ2-3; tentative D call: TRBD2 (6 bases). Germline values: CDR1 LNHNV, CDR2 YYDKDF (reference sequence). V was cut by 0 bases and J by 8 bases, with 6 bases left in between. The CDR3 consists of 12 residues. CDR3 amino acids: CATSRDGSTQYF. In DNA, the CDR3 is TGTGCCACCAGCAGAGACGGGAGTACGCAGTATTTT.

With regard to this clone: At the DNA level, this CDR3 is encoded by other sequences in the same sample as well. The chain recombines TRBV11-2 with TRBJ2-7; 10 bases map to TRBD1. The germline gives CDR1 SGHAT, CDR2 FQNNGV. The V segment lost 5 bases and the J segment 2 bases; nucleotides outside the gene matches: 3. CDR3 length: 14 residues. Written as DNA, the CDR3 is TGTGCCAGCAGCCCGGGGACAGGGGCCTACGAGCAGTACTTC. As protein: CASSPGTGAYEQYF.

The chain recombines TRBV5-1 with TRBJ2-7; 8 nucleotides agree with TRBD1. Germline CDR1 and CDR2: SGHRS and YFSETQ. The CDR3 is 15 amino acids. The V and J ends lost 0 bases and 1 base, in that order; junction bases with no gene match: 3. This CDR3 reads CASSLVTGGSYEQYF. CDR3 nucleotide sequence: TGCGCCAGCAGCTTGGTCACAGGGGGGTCCTACGAGCAGTACTTC.

The genes are TRBV7-9 and TRBJ1-4; tentatively, D is TRBD1 (6 bases). The V end was cut by 5 bases, the J end by 8 bases, with 24 bases between. CDR3 length: 17 residues. CDR1 is SEHNR and CDR2 is FQNEAQ in the germline V gene (reference sequence). CDR3 amino acids: CASSRTVLPGAREKLFF. In nucleotides, the CDR3 is TGTGCCAGCAGCCGGACCGTCCTTCCGGGGGCAAGGGAAAAACTGTTTTTT.

The chain uses TRBV5-1 and TRBJ2-7; D not certain. Deletions cut 1 base from V and 5 bases from J, with 7 bases between. Germline assignment: CDR1 SGHRS and CDR2 YFSETQ. CDR3 length: 12 residues. Here the CDR3 DNA reads TGCGCCAGCAGCTTGTGGGGTAACGAGCAGTACTTC. Translated, it gives CASSLWGNEQYF.

A note on this clone: This specimen includes other DNA sequences encoding the same CDR3. The rearrangement uses TRBV7-9 and TRBJ2-1, with 8 bases identical to TRBD2. The CDR3 runs 16 residues. Per the germline V gene, CDR1 is SEHNR and CDR2 is FQNEAQ (reference sequence). V gave up 5 bases and J gave up 2 bases; unmatched junction bases: 8. DNA of the CDR3: TGTGCCAGCAGCCCGGGGGGCGGGAGGACCTACAATGAGCAGTTCTTC. It yields the protein CASSPGGGRTYNEQFF.

The V and J genes are TRBV28 and TRBJ2-2, with D maybe TRBD2 (5 bases). CDR3 length: 14 amino acids. The V and J ends lost 6 bases and 7 bases respectively, with 15 bases between them. Germline CDR1 and CDR2: MDHEN and SYDVKM. The CDR3 sequence: CASRLSVPDGELFF. The CDR3 DNA is TGTGCCAGCAGGCTTAGCGTCCCTGACGGGGAGCTGTTTTTT.

This chain links TRBV27 with TRBJ2-1; D is ambiguous. Germline CDR1 and CDR2: MNHEY and SMNVEV (reference sequence). The V and J ends lost 8 bases and 7 bases respectively, with 18 bases between them. The CDR3 length is 14 residues. CDR3 sequence: CASSPYGDGNEQFF. CDR3 bases: TGTGCCAGCTCGCCATACGGAGACGGGAATGAGCAGTTCTTC.

The genes are TRBV13 and TRBJ1-2, with TRBD1 matching over 7 bases. CDR1 is PRHDT and CDR2 is FYEKMQ in the germline V gene (reference sequence). This CDR3 is built from 14 residues. With V trimmed by 1 base and J by 6 bases, 5 bases remained unmatched. The CDR3 nucleotides are TGTGCCAGCAGCTTAGCTACAGGGGCTGATGGCTACACCTTC. Protein: CASSLATGADGYTF.

The chain is built from TRBV4-3 and TRBJ1-1; weak D call: TRBD1 (6 bases). Germline V gene lookup returns CDR1 LGHNA and CDR2 YSLEER. The CDR3 runs to 15 residues. Trimming cost V 4 bases and J 3 bases, with 15 bases left between them. CDR3 sequence (DNA): TGCGCCAGCAGCCTCCACAGGGTTGAGGACACTGAAGCTTTCTTT. Translated: CASSLHRVEDTEAFF.

The CDR3 reads CAISGTGNRYGYTF. The CDR3 DNA is TGTGCCATCAGTGGGACAGGGAACCGCTATGGCTACACCTTC. The chain uses TRBV10-3 and TRBJ1-2; 8 nucleotides line up with TRBD1. J was trimmed by 4 bases and V by 4 bases; bases with no gene match: 5. The germline V gene encodes CDR1 ENHRY and CDR2 SYGVKD. The CDR3 contains 14 residues.

This chain joins TRBV9 and TRBJ2-5, with 12 bases matching TRBD1. The germline gives CDR1 SGDLS, CDR2 YYNGEE. This CDR3 is 14 amino acids long. Germline trimming cut 9 bases from V and 5 bases from J; bases unmatched to any gene: 8. CDR3 nucleotide sequence: TGTGCCACCTCACCGGGACAGGGGGCCGAGACCCAGTACTTC. It yields the protein CATSPGQGAETQYF.

V and J are TRBV7-6 and TRBJ2-7; tentative D call: TRBD1 (6 bases). V shed 0 bases and J shed 3 bases, with 9 bases lying between them. The CDR3 sequence is 14 residues long. CDR1 is SGHVS and CDR2 is FNYEAQ in the germline V gene. In DNA form, the CDR3 reads TGTGCCAGCAGCTTAGCCCAACAGGGCTACGAGCAGTACTTC. It is translated as CASSLAQQGYEQYF.

The chain is built from TRBV7-9 and TRBJ2-7, with D uncertain. The CDR3 has 15 residues. Trimming stripped 0 bases from V and 4 bases from J, with 13 bases between. The germline gives CDR1 SEHNR, CDR2 FQNEAQ (reference sequence). In DNA, the CDR3 is TGTGCCAGCAGCTTAGCGCTATCTCGCGCTTACGAGCAGTACTTC. This encodes CASSLALSRAYEQYF. Based on the CDR3 plus reference TRBV7-9 and TRBJ2-7, the full variable domain is DTGVSQNPRHKITKRGQNVTFRCDPISEHNRLYWYRQTLGQGPEFLTYFQNEAQLEKSRLLSDRFSAERPKGSFSTLEIQRTEQGDSAMYLCASSLALSRAYEQYFGPGTRLTVT.

This clone was detected only once. Other DNA sequences in this specimen translate into the identical CDR3. The rearrangement joins TRBV27 to TRBJ2-7; possibly TRBD1 or TRBD2 for D (5 bases each). CDR1 and CDR2 from the germline V gene are MNHEY and SMNVEV (reference sequence). This CDR3 contains 13 residues. V dropped 5 bases and J dropped 3 bases, with 11 bases sitting between them. The CDR3 reads CASSPGTIYEQYF. In nucleotides, the CDR3 is TGTGCCAGCAGTCCAGGGACCATCTACGAGCAGTACTTC.

V gene TRBV6-1 combines with J gene TRBJ1-5; D gene unclear. There are 13 residues in the CDR3. Germline CDR1 and CDR2: MNHNS and SASEGT. The V end was cut by 4 bases, the J end by 0 bases, with 4 bases between. CDR3 protein: CASSAPSNQPQHF. The CDR3 coding sequence is TGTGCCAGCAGTGCTCCTAGCAATCAGCCCCAGCATTTT.

J is TRBJ1-1 and V is TRBV27; D is perhaps TRBD1 (6 bases). This CDR3 has 16 amino acids. Trimming pared 5 bases from V and 3 bases from J, leaving 19 bases between. Germline CDR1 is MNHEY and CDR2 is SMNVEV (reference sequence). This chain's CDR3 is CASSPSAGVVDTEAFF. The CDR3 region has the DNA TGTGCCAGCAGTCCCTCGGCAGGGGTGGTGGACACTGAAGCTTTCTTT.

The chain combines TRBV7-9 with TRBJ2-5; 11 bases are shared with TRBD2. Germline lookup yields CDR1 SEHNR and CDR2 FQNEAQ (reference sequence). V was clipped by 4 bases and J by 3 bases; unmatched bases: 16. The CDR3 covers 19 residues. The CDR3 reads CASSSTFGGLADKEETQYF. The DNA of the CDR3 is TGTGCCAGCAGCTCAACATTTGGGGGACTAGCGGATAAAGAAGAGACCCAGTACTTC.